The rows below give T cell receptor beta chains drawn from one sample of a study of blood T cell repertoires in COVID-19. TCRdb's table, derived via immunoSEQ multiplex PCR, lists solely in-frame clones and lacks some. The table records about 400,000 clones, approximately 86% of them present only once. The sample consisted of peripheral blood. Receptors originate from a human donor in a cohort sampled during active COVID-19. The CDR3 runs from the conserved cysteine through the conserved F or W. Where a row states a size, it is once, few, many or the class of an expanded clone; other rows omit it.

v_call: TRBV9; clone_size: NA; j_call: TRBJ2-2; cdr3_aa: CASSPGTTGELFF
v_call: TRBV7-2; clone_size: NA; j_call: TRBJ1-2; cdr3_aa: CASSSTHFVGGLGGYTF
v_call: TRBV5-6; clone_size: NA; j_call: TRBJ2-3; cdr3_aa: CASSLTGERTDTQYF
v_call: TRBV4-2; clone_size: few; j_call: TRBJ1-3; cdr3_aa: CASSQVLAPGQGISSLSGNTIYF
v_call: TRBV5-1; clone_size: NA; j_call: TRBJ2-7; cdr3_aa: CASSLAPSDQRYEQYF
v_call: TRBV5-5; clone_size: NA; j_call: TRBJ2-5; cdr3_aa: CASNLPGLAGEGETQYF
v_call: TRBV5-1; clone_size: NA; j_call: TRBJ2-7; cdr3_aa: CASSLARGRNEQYF
v_call: TRBV19; clone_size: NA; j_call: TRBJ2-7; cdr3_aa: CASSITGLEELDEQYF
v_call: TRBV6-1; clone_size: NA; j_call: TRBJ1-6; cdr3_aa: CASSASEVLSYNSPLHF
v_call: TRBV27; clone_size: many; j_call: TRBJ1-1; cdr3_aa: CASSLGAGGSEAFF
v_call: TRBV6-2/TRBV6-3; clone_size: NA; j_call: TRBJ2-7; cdr3_aa: CASSYMGSGEGHEQYF
v_call: TRBV7-2; clone_size: NA; j_call: TRBJ1-6; cdr3_aa: CASSKTGQGTNSPLHF
v_call: TRBV3-1/TRBV3-2; clone_size: NA; j_call: TRBJ2-7; cdr3_aa: CASSQELRDYSYEQYF
v_call: TRBV5-1; clone_size: NA; j_call: TRBJ1-1; cdr3_aa: CASSLAGGRPAEAFF
v_call: TRBV28; clone_size: NA; j_call: TRBJ1-2; cdr3_aa: CASSYRVIDYGYTF
v_call: TRBV10-3; clone_size: NA; j_call: TRBJ1-6; cdr3_aa: CAIRQGGTSPLHF
v_call: TRBV7-9; clone_size: NA; j_call: TRBJ1-2; cdr3_aa: CASSMGPVNYGYTF
v_call: TRBV29-1; clone_size: NA; j_call: TRBJ2-7; cdr3_aa: CSAYLGYEQYF
v_call: TRBV6-5; clone_size: once; j_call: TRBJ2-2; cdr3_aa: CASTRVSRNTGELFF
v_call: TRBV28; clone_size: once; j_call: TRBJ1-6; cdr3_aa: CASSTDREPSPLHF
v_call: TRBV6-1; clone_size: NA; j_call: TRBJ1-5; cdr3_aa: CASSEDWQGGQPQHF
v_call: TRBV7-3; clone_size: NA; j_call: TRBJ2-2; cdr3_aa: CASSQPGLAPFETGELFF
v_call: TRBV4-1; clone_size: NA; j_call: TRBJ2-7; cdr3_aa: CASPKSAGGLLAGRTGSYEQYF
v_call: TRBV7-2; clone_size: NA; j_call: TRBJ2-5; cdr3_aa: CASSQNGGGETQYF
v_call: TRBV10-2; clone_size: NA; j_call: TRBJ2-7; cdr3_aa: CASKASGSYEQYF
v_call: TRBV5-1; clone_size: many; j_call: TRBJ2-1; cdr3_aa: CASSPWGVGSYNEQFF
v_call: TRBV27; clone_size: NA; j_call: TRBJ2-1; cdr3_aa: CASSLSLASSYNEQFF
v_call: TRBV30; clone_size: once; j_call: TRBJ2-1; cdr3_aa: CAWRQGPYNEQFF
v_call: TRBV25-1; clone_size: NA; j_call: TRBJ2-7; cdr3_aa: CASSPTSGRSDEQYF
v_call: TRBV3-1/TRBV3-2; clone_size: NA; j_call: TRBJ1-1; cdr3_aa: CASSHIPGVEAFF
v_call: TRBV7-2; clone_size: NA; j_call: TRBJ2-5; cdr3_aa: CASSLIARETQYF
v_call: TRBV5-4; clone_size: NA; j_call: TRBJ2-7; cdr3_aa: CASSLLSGVQYEQYF
v_call: TRBV19; clone_size: NA; j_call: TRBJ1-5; cdr3_aa: CASSMGVPGNQPQHF
v_call: TRBV6-5; clone_size: NA; j_call: TRBJ1-1; cdr3_aa: CASRTTVNTEAFF
v_call: TRBV4-2; clone_size: NA; j_call: TRBJ2-3; cdr3_aa: CASSQAPQGRKDTQYF
v_call: TRBV7-2; clone_size: NA; j_call: TRBJ2-5; cdr3_aa: CASSLVARGGENQETQYF
v_call: TRBV5-1; clone_size: NA; j_call: TRBJ2-3; cdr3_aa: CASSSKLADTQYF
v_call: TRBV7-9; clone_size: few; j_call: TRBJ1-6; cdr3_aa: CASSSPTAEASNPPLHF
v_call: TRBV6-6; clone_size: NA; j_call: TRBJ2-1; cdr3_aa: CASGAGQNEQFF
v_call: TRBV6-5; clone_size: NA; j_call: TRBJ1-1; cdr3_aa: CASSYARGTEAFF
v_call: TRBV7-2; clone_size: NA; j_call: TRBJ2-5; cdr3_aa: CASTQRRGQETQYF
v_call: TRBV11-2; clone_size: NA; j_call: TRBJ2-1; cdr3_aa: CASSLGPGQDNEQFF
v_call: TRBV5-1; clone_size: NA; j_call: TRBJ2-1; cdr3_aa: CASSPVTGAYNEQFF
v_call: TRBV12-5; clone_size: NA; j_call: TRBJ2-6; cdr3_aa: CASGLVLGQGVMNGANVLTF
v_call: TRBV6-5; clone_size: once; j_call: TRBJ2-1; cdr3_aa: CASSYNLADNEQFF
v_call: TRBV3-1/TRBV3-2; clone_size: once; j_call: TRBJ2-7; cdr3_aa: CASSQSGLGSYEQYF
v_call: TRBV7-6; clone_size: NA; j_call: TRBJ2-2; cdr3_aa: CASSLGQGTNTGELFF
v_call: TRBV10-3; clone_size: once; j_call: TRBJ2-1; cdr3_aa: CAISERASDEQFF
v_call: TRBV6-1; clone_size: NA; j_call: TRBJ1-1; cdr3_aa: CASSERGSPNTEAFF
v_call: TRBV21-1; clone_size: NA; j_call: TRBJ1-5; cdr3_aa: CASSKGTGIRNQPQHF
v_call: TRBV5-6; clone_size: NA; j_call: TRBJ1-1; cdr3_aa: CASSLGPGKTTEAFF
v_call: TRBV5-1; clone_size: NA; j_call: TRBJ1-4; cdr3_aa: CASKWGGSRNEKLFF
v_call: TRBV30; clone_size: NA; j_call: TRBJ1-1; cdr3_aa: CAWREPNTEAFF
v_call: TRBV7-3; clone_size: NA; j_call: TRBJ2-5; cdr3_aa: CASSLGQGRAQYF
v_call: TRBV6-1; clone_size: NA; j_call: TRBJ2-3; cdr3_aa: CASSEDSGSPTDTQYF
v_call: TRBV5-1; clone_size: NA; j_call: TRBJ2-2; cdr3_aa: CASNEAPGFTGELFF
v_call: TRBV2; clone_size: NA; j_call: TRBJ2-1; cdr3_aa: CASSELQGGNEQFF
v_call: TRBV28; clone_size: NA; j_call: TRBJ2-3; cdr3_aa: CASSFVGRAKGDTQYF
v_call: TRBV7-9; clone_size: NA; j_call: TRBJ1-2; cdr3_aa: CASSFTAARGYTF
v_call: TRBV9; clone_size: NA; j_call: TRBJ2-5; cdr3_aa: CASSVAYQAGQETQYF